A single sample is the source of the 15 T cell receptor beta chains below, sequenced in a study of blood T cells in healthy people across ages. Then a second PCR, running roughly 7 to 11 cycles, was carried out with a sample-barcoded 5' primer and a J-beta primer mix. TCRdb fed the 5' RACE reads into MiXCR, producing one record per CDR3 protein. The table lists 1 million or so distinct CDR3 sequences, almost 25% of them singletons. This sample also appeared in a second study, on T cells of mothers and their children.

The sequenced sample was blood. The receptors originated from a girl aged 2-10 years in good health.

The chain carries TRBV3-1 and TRBJ2-1; TRBD2 aligns across 7 bases. V gave up 0 bases and J gave up 4 bases; unmatched junction bases: 12. CDR3 size: 18 residues. Germline lookup yields CDR1 LGHDT and CDR2 YNNKEL (reference sequence). The CDR3 DNA is TGTGCCAGCAGCCAAGAGGGGAGGGGAAAGGGAATATACAATGAGCAGTTCTTC. This codes for CASSQEGRGKGIYNEQFF.

The CDR3 sequence: CASSQDGTHTDTQYF. The CDR3 nucleotides are TGCGCCAGCAGCCAAGATGGGACACACACAGATACGCAGTATTTT. The chain uses TRBV4-3 and TRBJ2-3; D is possibly TRBD1 (6 bases). V was shortened by 0 bases and J by 2 bases, with 9 bases between the two germline ends. Per germline, CDR1 LGHNA and CDR2 YSLEER. The CDR3 totals 15 residues.

The V gene is TRBV3-1, the J gene TRBJ2-1; 12 nucleotides match TRBD2. The germline V gene encodes CDR1 LGHDT and CDR2 YNNKEL (reference sequence). Losses at the gene ends were 2 bases for V and 11 bases for J; bases not matched to a gene: 1. CDR3 length: 13 residues. The CDR3 coding sequence is TGTGCCAGCAGCCAACTAGCGGGGGGGAAGCAGTTCTTC. Translated, it gives CASSQLAGGKQFF.

The chain is built from TRBV15 and TRBJ1-2; TRBD1 agrees at 8 bases. The V segment lost 0 bases and the J segment 4 bases; nucleotides outside the gene matches: 4. Germline V gene sequence: CDR1 LNHNV, CDR2 YYDKDF (reference sequence). The CDR3 runs 15 residues. The CDR3 coding sequence is TGTGCCACCAGCAGAGAACCGGACAGGGTCTATGGCTACACCTTC. Translation gives CATSREPDRVYGYTF.

This clonotype was observed a few times. The J gene is TRBJ1-2, the V gene TRBV7-9, with a weak D call TRBD1 (5 bases). The V gene's germline CDR1 is SEHNR and CDR2 FQNEAQ (reference sequence). The CDR3 runs 16 residues. Trimming shortened V by 1 base and J by 8 bases, and 20 bases separated the two germline ends. In nucleotides, the CDR3 is TGTGCCAGCAGCTTAGATCTTGGGCGAGGGGTTAAAGGCTACACCTTC. This sequence encodes CASSLDLGRGVKGYTF.

V and J are TRBV6-2 or TRBV6-3 and TRBJ2-1; D is uncertain. CDR3 size: 14 residues. Trimming pared 7 bases from V and 5 bases from J, leaving 15 bases between. Germline assignment: CDR1 MNHEY and CDR2 SVGEGT. CDR3 DNA: TGTGCCAGCAAGGTACTGGCAGAAAACAATGAGCAGTTCTTC. Encoded protein: CASKVLAENNEQFF.

Concerning this clonotype: The CDR3 carries no conserved terminal phenylalanine or tryptophan, so it likely arises from a read error. V gene TRBV12-3 or TRBV12-4 combines with J gene TRBJ1-1; D is perhaps TRBD1 (5 bases). The V end was cut by 4 bases, the J end by 1 base, with 22 bases between. The CDR3 contains 18 residues. CDR3 loop: CASSSGYTNRQTNTEAFL. The CDR3 coding sequence is TGTGCCAGCAGTTCGGGGTACACCAACAGGCAGACGAACACTGAAGCTTTCCTT.

A few counts support this clonotype. This rearrangement joins TRBV3-1 to TRBJ1-6; D gene uncertain. Germline values: CDR1 LGHDT, CDR2 YNNKEL (reference sequence). Trimming pared 3 bases from V and 9 bases from J, leaving 18 bases between. The CDR3 has 16 residues. In DNA form, the CDR3 reads TGTGCCAGCAGCCAGGCCCGCGCGTTACCCTCTTCACCCCTCCACTTT. Translation gives CASSQARALPSSPLHF.

The chain joins TRBV7-9 to TRBJ2-5; D gene uncertain. Gene TRBJ2-7 matches the end of the DNA better, so the J call may be wrong. Germline CDR1 is SEHNR and CDR2 is FQNEAQ (reference sequence). There are 13 residues in the CDR3. CDR3 sequence: CASSLGPQYEQYF. CDR3 DNA sequence: TGTGCCAGCAGCTTGGGCCCGCAATACGAGCAGTACTTC.

J is TRBJ1-5 and V is TRBV28, with a tentative D call TRBD1 (6 bases). CDR3 length: 14 residues. V was shortened by 6 bases and J by 1 base, with 10 bases between the two germline ends. In germline, CDR1 is MDHEN, CDR2 SYDVKM. The CDR3 sequence is CASRTGGSNQPQHF. The CDR3 DNA reads TGTGCCAGCAGGACAGGAGGGAGCAATCAGCCCCAGCATTTT.

The V call is TRBV10-3, the J call TRBJ2-1, with TRBD2 identical over 9 bases. V was pared by 2 bases and J by 3 bases, with 8 bases of the junction left unmatched. The germline V gene has CDR1 ENHRY and CDR2 SYGVKD. The CDR3 is made up of 17 amino acids. The CDR3: CAISEVAGGPLYNEQFF. The CDR3 nucleotides are TGTGCCATCAGTGAGGTGGCGGGGGGGCCACTCTACAATGAGCAGTTCTTC.

The genes are TRBV14 and TRBJ2-5; 9 nucleotides agree with TRBD1. Germline CDR1 reads SGHDN; CDR2 reads FVKESK. V trimming: 6 bases; J trimming: 4 bases; junction bases outside the gene matches: 6. The CDR3 extends over 14 amino acids. CDR3 sequence (DNA): TGTGCCAGCAGTGCAACAGGGGGCAGAGAGACCCAGTACTTC. Its translation is CASSATGGRETQYF.

The V call is TRBV28, the J call TRBJ2-5; D uncertain. The germline CDR1 and CDR2 sequences are MDHEN and SYDVKM. The length of the CDR3 is 13 residues. V lost 5 bases and J 5 bases, leaving 12 bases between the germline ends. The CDR3 nucleotides are TGTGCCAGCAGTGTAATGGGTGTGGAGACCCAGTACTTC. The encoded protein is CASSVMGVETQYF. The full variable domain, its missing parts supplied by reference TRBV28 and TRBJ2-5, is DVKVTQSSRYLVKRTGEKVFLECVQDMDHENMFWYRQDPGLGLRLIYFSYDVKMKEKGDIPEGYSVSREKKERFSLILESASTNQTSMYLCASSVMGVETQYFGPGTRLLVL.

The chain employs TRBV7-8 and TRBJ2-3, with D maybe TRBD2 (6 bases). The germline V and J ends were trimmed by 4 bases and 0 bases, with 14 bases remaining between them. CDR1 is SGHVS, CDR2 FQNEAQ, per germline. CDR3 size: 16 residues. CDR3 protein: CASSSQPSASTDTQYF. The CDR3 nucleotides read TGTGCCAGCAGCTCCCAACCTAGCGCGAGCACAGATACGCAGTATTTT.

This chain uses TRBV7-9 with TRBJ2-2; possibly TRBD2 for D (6 bases). The CDR3 runs to 13 residues. The V end lost 11 bases, the J end lost 6 bases, and 16 bases lay between the germline ends. Germline values: CDR1 SEHNR, CDR2 FQNEAQ (reference sequence). The DNA of the CDR3 is TGTGCCCCCGCCGACGGGAGCCCCGGGGAGCTGTTTTTT. This codes for CAPADGSPGELFF.